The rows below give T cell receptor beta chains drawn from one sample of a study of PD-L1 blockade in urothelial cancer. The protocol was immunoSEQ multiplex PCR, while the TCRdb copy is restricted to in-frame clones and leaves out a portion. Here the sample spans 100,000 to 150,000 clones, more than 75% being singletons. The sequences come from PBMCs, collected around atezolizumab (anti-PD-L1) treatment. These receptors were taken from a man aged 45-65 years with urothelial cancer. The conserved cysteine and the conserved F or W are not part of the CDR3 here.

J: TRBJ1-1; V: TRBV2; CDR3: ASSVALEAF
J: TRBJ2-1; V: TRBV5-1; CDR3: ASSLAAGTSVLHEQF
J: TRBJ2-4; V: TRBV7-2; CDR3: ASSSPGQGPKNIQY
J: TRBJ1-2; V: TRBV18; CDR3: ASSDRGGDGYT
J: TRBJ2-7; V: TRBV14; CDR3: ASSPSGTSAYEQY
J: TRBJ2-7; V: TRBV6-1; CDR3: ASSEGTYEQY
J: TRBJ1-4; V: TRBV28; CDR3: ASRTRDRSEKLF
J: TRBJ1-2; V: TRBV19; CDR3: ASSILPDRVYGYT
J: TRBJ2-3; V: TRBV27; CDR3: ASSYLDSYTDTQY
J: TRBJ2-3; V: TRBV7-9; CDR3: ASSLPQRGLTDTQY
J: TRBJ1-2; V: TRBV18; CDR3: ASSQTGGADGYT
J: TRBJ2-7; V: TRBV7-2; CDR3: ASSDRVAYEQY
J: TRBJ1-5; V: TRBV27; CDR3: ASSGGSNQPQH
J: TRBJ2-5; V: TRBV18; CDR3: ASSLGQGETQY
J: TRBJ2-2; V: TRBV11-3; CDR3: ASSLAYTGELF
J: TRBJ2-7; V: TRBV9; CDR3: ASSSSGASYEQY
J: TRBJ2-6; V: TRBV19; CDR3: ASSERQDLGANVLT
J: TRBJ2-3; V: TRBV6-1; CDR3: ASSGRWDTQY
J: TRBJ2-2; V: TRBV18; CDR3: ASSPPTSLIGELF
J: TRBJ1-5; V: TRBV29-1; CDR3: SVGGRNQPQH
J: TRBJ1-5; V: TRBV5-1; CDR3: ASSFTGGDQPQH
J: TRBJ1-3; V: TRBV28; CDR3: ASSLGGASGNTIY
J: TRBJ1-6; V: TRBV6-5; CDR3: ASSFKGHKNSPLH
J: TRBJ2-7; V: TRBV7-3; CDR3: ASSPAGGPVEQY
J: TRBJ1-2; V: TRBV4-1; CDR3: ASSQEAQVAYGYT
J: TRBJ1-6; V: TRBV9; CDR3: ASSPRVNSPLH
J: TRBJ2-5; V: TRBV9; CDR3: ASTRVGTPGETQY
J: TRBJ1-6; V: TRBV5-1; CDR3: ASSLRPWDFESPLH
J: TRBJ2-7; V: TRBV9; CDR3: ASSGGQGPYEQY
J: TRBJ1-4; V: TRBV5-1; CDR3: ASSFTGQVLEKLF
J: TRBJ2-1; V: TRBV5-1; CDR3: ASSFSGSSYNEQF
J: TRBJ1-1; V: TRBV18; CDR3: ASSQGQGTNTEAF
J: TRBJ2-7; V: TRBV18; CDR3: ASSPSSGNSYEQY
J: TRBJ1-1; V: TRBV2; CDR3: ASMLGAGTEAF
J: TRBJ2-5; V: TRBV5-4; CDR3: ASGGGQETQY
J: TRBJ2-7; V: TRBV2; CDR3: ATGTLRYEQY
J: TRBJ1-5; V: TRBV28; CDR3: ASRTAGGNQPQH
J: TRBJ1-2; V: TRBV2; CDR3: ASIKGGYSNYGYT
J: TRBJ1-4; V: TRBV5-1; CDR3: ASRTGGLNEKLF
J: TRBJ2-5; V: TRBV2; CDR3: ASGSTGIRAQY
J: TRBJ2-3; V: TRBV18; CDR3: ASSPGTGVTDTQY
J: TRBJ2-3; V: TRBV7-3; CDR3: ASSWTSGSGRGTDTQY
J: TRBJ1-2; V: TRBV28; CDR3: ASRATGGGYT
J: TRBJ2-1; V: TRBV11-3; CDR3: ASSLRGQGYEQF
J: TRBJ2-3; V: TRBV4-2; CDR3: ASSQRGRERGTDTQY
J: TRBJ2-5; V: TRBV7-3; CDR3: ASSATSGTETQY
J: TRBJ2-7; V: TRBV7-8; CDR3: ASSLGGPSSYEQY
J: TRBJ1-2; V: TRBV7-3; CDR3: ATLTGDIRGRVGYT
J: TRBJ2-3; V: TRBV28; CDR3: ASSLSTSGSSQY
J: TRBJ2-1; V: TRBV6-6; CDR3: ASSYSNHRPNEQF